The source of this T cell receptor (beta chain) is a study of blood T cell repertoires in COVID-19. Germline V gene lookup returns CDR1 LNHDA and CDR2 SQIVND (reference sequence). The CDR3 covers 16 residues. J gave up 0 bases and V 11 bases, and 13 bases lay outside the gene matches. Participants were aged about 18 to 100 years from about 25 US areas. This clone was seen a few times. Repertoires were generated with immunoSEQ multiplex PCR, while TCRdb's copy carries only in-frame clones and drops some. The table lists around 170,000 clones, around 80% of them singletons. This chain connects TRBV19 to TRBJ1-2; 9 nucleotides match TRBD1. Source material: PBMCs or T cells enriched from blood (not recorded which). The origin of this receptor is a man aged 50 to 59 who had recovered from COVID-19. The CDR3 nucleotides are TGTGCCGCAATGCCAACGACAGGGGGAACTAACTATGGCTACACCTTC. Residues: CAAMPTTGGTNYGYTF. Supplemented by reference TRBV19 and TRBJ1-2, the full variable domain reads DGGITQSPKYLFRKEGQNVTLSCEQNLNHDAMYWYRQDPGQGLRLIYYSQIVNDFQKGDIAEGYSVSREKKESFPLTVTSAQKNPTAFYLCAAMPTTGGTNYGYTFGSGTRLTVV.